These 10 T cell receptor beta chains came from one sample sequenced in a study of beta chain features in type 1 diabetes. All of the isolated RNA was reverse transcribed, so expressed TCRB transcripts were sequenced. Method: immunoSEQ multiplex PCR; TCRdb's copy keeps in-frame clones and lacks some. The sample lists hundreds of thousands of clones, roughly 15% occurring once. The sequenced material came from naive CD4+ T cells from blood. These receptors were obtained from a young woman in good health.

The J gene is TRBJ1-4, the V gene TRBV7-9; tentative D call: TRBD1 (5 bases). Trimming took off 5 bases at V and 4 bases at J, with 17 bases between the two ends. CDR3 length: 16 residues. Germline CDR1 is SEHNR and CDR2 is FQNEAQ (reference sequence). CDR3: CASSGKRGGNNEKLFF. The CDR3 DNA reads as TGTGCCAGCAGCGGAAAGCGGGGGGGAAATAATGAAAAACTGTTTTTT.

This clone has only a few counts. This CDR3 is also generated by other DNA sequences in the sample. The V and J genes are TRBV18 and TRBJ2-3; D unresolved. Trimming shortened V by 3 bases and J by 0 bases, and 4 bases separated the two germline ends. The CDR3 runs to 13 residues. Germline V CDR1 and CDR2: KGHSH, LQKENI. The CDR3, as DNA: TGTGCCAGCTCACCGCCTAGCACAGATACGCAGTATTTT. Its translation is CASSPPSTDTQYF.

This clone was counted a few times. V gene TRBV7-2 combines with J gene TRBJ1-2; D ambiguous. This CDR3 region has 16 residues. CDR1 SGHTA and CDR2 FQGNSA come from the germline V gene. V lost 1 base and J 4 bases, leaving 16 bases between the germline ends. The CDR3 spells CASSLVASDRSYGYTF. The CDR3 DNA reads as TGTGCCAGCAGCTTAGTTGCAAGCGACCGAAGCTATGGCTACACCTTC.

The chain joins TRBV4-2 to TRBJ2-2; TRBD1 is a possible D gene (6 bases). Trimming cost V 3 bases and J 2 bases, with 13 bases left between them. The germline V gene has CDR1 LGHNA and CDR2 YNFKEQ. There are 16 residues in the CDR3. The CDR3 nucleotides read TGTGCCAGCAGCCACCCGACAGGTAGTAACACCGGGGAGCTGTTTTTT. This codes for CASSHPTGSNTGELFF.

Written as DNA, the CDR3 is TGTGCCAGCAGCTCCCTTGGACAGGGATTGAACACCGGGGAGCTGTTTTTT. Encoded protein: CASSSLGQGLNTGELFF. The V gene is TRBV11-2, the J gene TRBJ2-2; 8 nucleotides match TRBD1. Germline V gene sequence: CDR1 SGHAT, CDR2 FQNNGV. V lost 4 bases and J lost 1; bases outside the gene matches: 8. The CDR3 covers 17 residues.

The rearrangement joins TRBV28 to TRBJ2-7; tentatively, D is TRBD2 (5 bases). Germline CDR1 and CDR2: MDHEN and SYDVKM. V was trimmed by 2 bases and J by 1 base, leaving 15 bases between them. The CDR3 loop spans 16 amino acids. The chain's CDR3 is CASSLIYSAGSYEQYF. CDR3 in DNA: TGTGCCAGCAGTTTAATTTACTCGGCGGGTTCCTACGAGCAGTACTTC.

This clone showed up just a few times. The DNA for the CDR3 is TGTGCCAGCAGCCAAGGCTTCCGGACTAGCGGGAGTGGCAATGAGCAGTTCTTC. It is translated as CASSQGFRTSGSGNEQFF. The gene calls are TRBV4-2 and TRBJ2-1, with TRBD2 matching over 13 bases. Germline lookup yields CDR1 LGHNA and CDR2 YNFKEQ. V was clipped by 1 base and J by 6 bases; unmatched bases: 9. The CDR3 is 18 residues long.

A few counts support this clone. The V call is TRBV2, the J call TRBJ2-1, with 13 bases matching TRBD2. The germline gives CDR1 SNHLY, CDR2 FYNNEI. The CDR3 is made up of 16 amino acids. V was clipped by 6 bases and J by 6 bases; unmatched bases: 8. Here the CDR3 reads CASRGQRLAGGNEQFF. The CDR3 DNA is TGTGCCAGCAGAGGCCAGAGACTAGCGGGGGGCAATGAGCAGTTCTTC.

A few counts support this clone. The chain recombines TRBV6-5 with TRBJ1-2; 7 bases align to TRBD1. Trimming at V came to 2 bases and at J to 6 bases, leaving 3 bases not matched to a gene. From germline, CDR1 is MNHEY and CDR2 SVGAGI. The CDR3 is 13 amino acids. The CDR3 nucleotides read TGTGCCAGCAGTTACGACGGGACAGATGGCTACACCTTC. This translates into CASSYDGTDGYTF.

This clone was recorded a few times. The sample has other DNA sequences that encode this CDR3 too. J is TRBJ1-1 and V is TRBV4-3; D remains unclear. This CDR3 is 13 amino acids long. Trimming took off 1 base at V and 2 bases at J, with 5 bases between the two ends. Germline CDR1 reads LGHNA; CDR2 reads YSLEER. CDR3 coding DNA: TGCGCCAGCAGCCAAGTTCGCAACACTGAAGCTTTCTTT. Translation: CASSQVRNTEAFF.